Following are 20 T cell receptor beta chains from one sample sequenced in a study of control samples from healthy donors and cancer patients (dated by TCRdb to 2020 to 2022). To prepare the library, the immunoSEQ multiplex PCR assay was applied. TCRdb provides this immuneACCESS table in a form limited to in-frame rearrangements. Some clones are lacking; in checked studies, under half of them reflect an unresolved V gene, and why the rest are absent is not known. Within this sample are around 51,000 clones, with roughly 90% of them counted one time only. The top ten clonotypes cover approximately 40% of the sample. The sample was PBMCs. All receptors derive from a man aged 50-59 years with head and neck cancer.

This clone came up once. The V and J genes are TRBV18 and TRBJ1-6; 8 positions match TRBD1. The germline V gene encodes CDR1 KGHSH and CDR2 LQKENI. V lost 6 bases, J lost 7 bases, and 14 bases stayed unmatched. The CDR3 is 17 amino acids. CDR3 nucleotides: TGTGCCAGCTCCCGGGGGACAACAACAGGGGGAAATTCACCCCTCCACTTT. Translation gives CASSRGTTTGGNSPLHF.

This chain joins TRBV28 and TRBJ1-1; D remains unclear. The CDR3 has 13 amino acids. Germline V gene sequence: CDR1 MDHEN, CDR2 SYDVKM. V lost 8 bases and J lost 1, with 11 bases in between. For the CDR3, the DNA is TGTGCCAGCTGGACGGCTACGAACACTGAAGCTTTCTTT. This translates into CASWTATNTEAFF.

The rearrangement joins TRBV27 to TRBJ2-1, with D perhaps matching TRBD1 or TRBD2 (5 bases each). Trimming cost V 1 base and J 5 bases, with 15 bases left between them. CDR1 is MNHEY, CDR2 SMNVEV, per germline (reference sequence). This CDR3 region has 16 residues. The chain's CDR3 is CASSLYQGTAHNEQFF. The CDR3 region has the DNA TGTGCCAGCAGTTTATACCAAGGGACGGCCCACAATGAGCAGTTCTTC.

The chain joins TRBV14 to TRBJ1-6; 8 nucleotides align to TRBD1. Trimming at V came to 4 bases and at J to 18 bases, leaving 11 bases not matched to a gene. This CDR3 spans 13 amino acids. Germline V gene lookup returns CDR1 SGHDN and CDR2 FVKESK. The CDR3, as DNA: TGTGCCAGCAGCCTCGGACAGGGTTTAGTTCACCACTTT. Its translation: CASSLGQGLVHHF.

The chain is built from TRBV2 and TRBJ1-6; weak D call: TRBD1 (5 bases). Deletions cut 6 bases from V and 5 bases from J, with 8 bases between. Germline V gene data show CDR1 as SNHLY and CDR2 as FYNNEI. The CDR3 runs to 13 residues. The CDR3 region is CASSTTDNSPLHF. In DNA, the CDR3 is TGTGCCAGCAGCACGACAGATAATTCACCCCTCCACTTT.

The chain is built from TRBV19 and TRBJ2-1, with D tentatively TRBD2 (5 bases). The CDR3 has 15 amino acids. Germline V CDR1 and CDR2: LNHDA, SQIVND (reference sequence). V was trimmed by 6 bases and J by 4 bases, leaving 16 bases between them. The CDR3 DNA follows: TGTGCCAGTAGGGAGGCCTTGAAGGAGTACAATGAGCAGTTCTTC. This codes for CASREALKEYNEQFF. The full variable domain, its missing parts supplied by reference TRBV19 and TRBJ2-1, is DGGITQSPKYLFRKEGQNVTLSCEQNLNHDAMYWYRQDPGQGLRLIYYSQIVNDFQKGDIAEGYSVSREKKESFPLTVTSAQKNPTAFYLCASREALKEYNEQFFGPGTRLTVL.

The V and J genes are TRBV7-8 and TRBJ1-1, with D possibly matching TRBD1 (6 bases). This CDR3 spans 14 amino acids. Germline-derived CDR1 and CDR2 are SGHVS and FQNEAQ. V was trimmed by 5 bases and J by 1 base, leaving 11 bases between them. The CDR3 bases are TGTGCCAGCAGCCCCAGACAGGCGAACACTGAAGCTTTCTTT. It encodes CASSPRQANTEAFF.

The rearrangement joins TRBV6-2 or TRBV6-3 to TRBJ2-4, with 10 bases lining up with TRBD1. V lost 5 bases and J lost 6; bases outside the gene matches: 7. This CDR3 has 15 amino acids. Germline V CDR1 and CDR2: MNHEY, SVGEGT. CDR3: CASSAGQGGINIQYF. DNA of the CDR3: TGTGCCAGCAGTGCTGGACAGGGGGGCATAAACATTCAGTACTTC.

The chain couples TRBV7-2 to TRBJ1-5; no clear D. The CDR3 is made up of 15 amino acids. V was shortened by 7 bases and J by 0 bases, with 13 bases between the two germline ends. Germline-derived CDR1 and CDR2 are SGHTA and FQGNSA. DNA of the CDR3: TGTGCCAGCACCCGGGCAACGGGTAGCAATCAGCCCCAGCATTTT. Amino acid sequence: CASTRATGSNQPQHF.

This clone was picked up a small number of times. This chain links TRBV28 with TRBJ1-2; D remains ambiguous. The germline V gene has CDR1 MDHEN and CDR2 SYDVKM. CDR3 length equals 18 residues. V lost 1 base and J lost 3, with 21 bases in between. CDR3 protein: CASSLLFFRARDHYGYTF. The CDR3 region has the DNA TGTGCCAGCAGTTTATTGTTTTTTCGAGCACGGGATCACTATGGCTACACCTTC.

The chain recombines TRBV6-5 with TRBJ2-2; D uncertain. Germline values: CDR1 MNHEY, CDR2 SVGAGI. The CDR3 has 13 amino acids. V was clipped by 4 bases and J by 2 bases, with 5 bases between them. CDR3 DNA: TGTGCCAGCAGTTGGGAAAACACCGGGGAGCTGTTTTTT. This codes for CASSWENTGELFF.

The DNA of the CDR3 is TGTGCCAGCACCTTGGACGAGGACACTGAAGCTTTCTTT. It codes for CASTLDEDTEAFF. The V gene is TRBV27, the J gene TRBJ1-1; D is uncertain. The CDR3 is made up of 13 amino acids. The V gene's germline CDR1 is MNHEY and CDR2 SMNVEV (reference sequence). Trimming removed 7 bases at V and 3 bases at J, with 12 bases between.

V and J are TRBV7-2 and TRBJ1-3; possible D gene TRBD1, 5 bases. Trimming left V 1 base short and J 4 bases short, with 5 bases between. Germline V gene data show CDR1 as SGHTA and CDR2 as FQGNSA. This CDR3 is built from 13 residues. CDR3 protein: CASSLGGGNTIYF. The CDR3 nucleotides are TGTGCCAGCAGCTTAGGGGGGGGAAACACCATATATTTT.

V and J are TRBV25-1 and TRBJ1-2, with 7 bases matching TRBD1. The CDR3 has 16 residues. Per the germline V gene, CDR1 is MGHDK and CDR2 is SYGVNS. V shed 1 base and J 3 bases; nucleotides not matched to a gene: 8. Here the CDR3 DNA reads TGTGCCAGCAGTGAATCAGGGGGACAGATCCACTATGGCTACACCTTC. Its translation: CASSESGGQIHYGYTF.

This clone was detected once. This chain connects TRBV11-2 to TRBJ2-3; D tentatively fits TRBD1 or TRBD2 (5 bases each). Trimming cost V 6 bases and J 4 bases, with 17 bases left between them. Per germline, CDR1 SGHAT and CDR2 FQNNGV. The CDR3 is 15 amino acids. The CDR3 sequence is CASSPGAQSSDTQYF. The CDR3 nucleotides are TGTGCCAGCAGTCCCGGGGCCCAAAGTTCAGATACGCAGTATTTT.

CDR3 bases: TGTGCCAGCAGGACAGGAAACTATGGCTACACCTTC. Its translation: CASRTGNYGYTF. This rearrangement joins TRBV12-3 or TRBV12-4 to TRBJ1-2; D possibly corresponds to TRBD1 (6 bases). Trimming removed 6 bases from V and 2 bases from J, with 7 bases in between. This CDR3 region has 12 residues.

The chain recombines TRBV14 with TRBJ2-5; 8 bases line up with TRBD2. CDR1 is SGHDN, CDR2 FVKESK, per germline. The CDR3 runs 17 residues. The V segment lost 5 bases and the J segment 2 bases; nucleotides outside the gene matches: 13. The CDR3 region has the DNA TGTGCCAGCAGCTCCCGGACTAGCCGGATTTCACAAGAGACCCAGTACTTC. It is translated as CASSSRTSRISQETQYF.

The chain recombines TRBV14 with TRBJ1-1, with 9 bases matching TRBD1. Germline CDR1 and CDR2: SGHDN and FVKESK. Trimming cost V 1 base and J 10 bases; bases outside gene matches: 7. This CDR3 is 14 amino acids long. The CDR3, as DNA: TGTGCCAGCAGCCAAGTCCTGACAGGGGGGGTAGCTTTCTTT. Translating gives CASSQVLTGGVAFF.

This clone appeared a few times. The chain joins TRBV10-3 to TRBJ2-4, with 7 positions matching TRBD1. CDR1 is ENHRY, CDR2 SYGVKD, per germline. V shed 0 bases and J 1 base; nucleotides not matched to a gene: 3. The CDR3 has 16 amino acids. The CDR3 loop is CAISESPQGAKNIQYF. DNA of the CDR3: TGTGCCATCAGTGAGTCCCCACAGGGGGCCAAAAACATTCAGTACTTC.

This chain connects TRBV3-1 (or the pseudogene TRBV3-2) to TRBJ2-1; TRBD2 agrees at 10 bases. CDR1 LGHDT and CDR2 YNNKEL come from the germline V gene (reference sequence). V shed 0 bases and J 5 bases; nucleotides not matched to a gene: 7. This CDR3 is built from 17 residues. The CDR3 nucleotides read TGTGCCAGCAGCCAAGACCAGCGGGGGGGTATAAACAATGAGCAGTTCTTC. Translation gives CASSQDQRGGINNEQFF.